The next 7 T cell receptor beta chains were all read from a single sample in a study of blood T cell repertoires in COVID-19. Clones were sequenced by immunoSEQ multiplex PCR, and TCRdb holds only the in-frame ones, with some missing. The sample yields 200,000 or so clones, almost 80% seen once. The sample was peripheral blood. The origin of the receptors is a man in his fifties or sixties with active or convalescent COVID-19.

CDR3 residues: CASSTSGAPPEKLFF. The CDR3, as DNA: TGTGCCAGTAGTACTTCAGGGGCCCCCCCTGAAAAACTGTTTTTT. This chain links TRBV19 with TRBJ1-4, with a possible D match to TRBD1 (6 bases). The V end lost 4 bases, the J end lost 7 bases, and 16 bases lay between the germline ends. The CDR3 extends over 15 amino acids. Germline loops: CDR1 LNHDA, CDR2 SQIVND (reference sequence).

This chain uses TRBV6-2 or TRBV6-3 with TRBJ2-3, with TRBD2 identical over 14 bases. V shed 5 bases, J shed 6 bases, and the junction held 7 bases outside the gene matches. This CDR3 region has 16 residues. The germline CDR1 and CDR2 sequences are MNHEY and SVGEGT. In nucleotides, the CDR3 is TGTGCCAGCAGTCTGGGACTAGCGGGAGTGGTCGATACGCAGTATTTT. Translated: CASSLGLAGVVDTQYF.

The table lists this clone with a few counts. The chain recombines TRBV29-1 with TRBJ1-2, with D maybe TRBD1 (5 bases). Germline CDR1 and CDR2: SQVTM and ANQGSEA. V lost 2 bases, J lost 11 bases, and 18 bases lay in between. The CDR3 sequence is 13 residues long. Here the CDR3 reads CSVEQGQGSVYTF. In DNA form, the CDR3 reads TGCAGCGTTGAACAGGGCCAAGGGTCCGTATACACCTTC. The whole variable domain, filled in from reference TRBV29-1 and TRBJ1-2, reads SAVISQKPSRDICQRGTSLTIQCQVDSQVTMMFWYRQQPGQSLTLIATANQGSEATYESGFVIDKFPISRPNLTFSTLTVSNMSPEDSSIYLCSVEQGQGSVYTFGSGTRLTVV.

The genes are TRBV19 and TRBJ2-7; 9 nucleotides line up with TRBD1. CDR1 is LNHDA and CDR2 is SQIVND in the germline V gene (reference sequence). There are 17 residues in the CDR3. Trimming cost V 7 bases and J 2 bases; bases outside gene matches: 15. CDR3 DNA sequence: TGTGCCAGTACCCCGGGACAGGGAACGGTCGAAACCTACGAGCAGTACTTC. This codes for CASTPGQGTVETYEQYF.

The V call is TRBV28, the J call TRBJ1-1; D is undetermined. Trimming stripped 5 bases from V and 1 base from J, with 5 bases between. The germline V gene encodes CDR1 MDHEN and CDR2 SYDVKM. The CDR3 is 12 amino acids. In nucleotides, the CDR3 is TGTGCCAGCAGTGCCGGGAACACTGAAGCTTTCTTT. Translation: CASSAGNTEAFF.

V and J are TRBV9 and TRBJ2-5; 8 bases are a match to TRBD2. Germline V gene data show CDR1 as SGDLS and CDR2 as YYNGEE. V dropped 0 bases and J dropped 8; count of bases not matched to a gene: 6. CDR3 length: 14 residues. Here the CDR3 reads CASSVEDSGSTQYF. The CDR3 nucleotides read TGTGCCAGCAGCGTAGAGGACAGCGGGAGTACCCAGTACTTC.

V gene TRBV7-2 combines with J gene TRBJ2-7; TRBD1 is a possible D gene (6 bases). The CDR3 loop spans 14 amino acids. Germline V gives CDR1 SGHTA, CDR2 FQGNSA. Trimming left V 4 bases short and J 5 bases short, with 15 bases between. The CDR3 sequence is CASSSRQERNEQYF. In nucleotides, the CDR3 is TGTGCCAGCAGCTCTAGACAGGAGCGTAACGAGCAGTACTTC.